These 23 T cell receptor beta chains came from one sample sequenced in a study of CD8 T cells in Susac syndrome. The RNA input was 0.5 to 1 ug, and it was reverse transcribed with random hexamers. MiXCR, applied by TCRdb to the immunoSEQ multiplex PCR reads, yields one record per CDR3 protein. The sample lists some 130,000 distinct CDR3 sequences; approximately 95% were seen once. Input material: CD8+ T cells from PBMCs. The receptors were gathered from a human donor with Susac syndrome.

V usage is TRBV27 and J usage is TRBJ1-1; tentative D call: TRBD1 (5 bases). CDR1 is MNHEY, CDR2 SMNVEV, per germline (reference sequence). The V end was cut by 8 bases, the J end by 8 bases, with 12 bases between. This CDR3 has 11 residues. The CDR3 loop is CASLGTDEAFF. In nucleotides, the CDR3 is TGTGCCAGCCTGGGGACGGACGAAGCTTTCTTT.

Comment on this clonotype: One end of the junction fails to match germline, which may point to a read error. The chain carries TRBV29-1 and TRBJ2-1; a possible D gene is TRBD1 (5 bases). The CDR3 is 10 amino acids. Per germline, CDR1 SQVTM and CDR2 ANQGSEA. The CDR3 protein is CSDLAPAGSF. In DNA, the CDR3 is TGCAGCGACTTGGCCCCAGCAGGGTCTTTC.

The rearrangement uses TRBV4-1 and TRBJ1-1, with a weak D call TRBD1 (6 bases). The CDR3 is 14 residues long. Germline CDR1 is MGHRA and CDR2 is YSYEKL. V was cut by 0 bases and J by 7 bases, with 12 bases left in between. The DNA for the CDR3 is TGCGCCAGCAGCCAAGATTCACAGGGCGGTGAAGCTTTCTTT. This codes for CASSQDSQGGEAFF.

A single count supports this clonotype. CDR3 sequence reads: CAWSVDNYGYTF. In DNA form, the CDR3 reads TGTGCCTGGAGTGTTGATAACTATGGCTACACCTTC. This rearrangement joins TRBV30 to TRBJ1-2; D gene unclear. Trimming took off 0 bases at V and 1 base at J, with 3 bases between the two ends. The CDR3 runs 12 residues. Germline V gene sequence: CDR1 GTSNPN, CDR2 SVGIG (reference sequence).

The V gene is TRBV5-1, the J gene TRBJ2-7; 9 nucleotides align to TRBD2. The V and J ends lost 0 bases and 5 bases, in that order; junction bases with no gene match: 6. The CDR3 loop spans 15 amino acids. The germline CDR1 and CDR2 sequences are SGHRS and YFSETQ. The CDR3 is CASSLGQASGNEQYF. CDR3 in DNA: TGCGCCAGCAGCTTGGGTCAAGCTAGCGGGAACGAGCAGTACTTC.

The V call is TRBV12-3 or TRBV12-4, the J call TRBJ2-2; D perhaps matches TRBD2 (6 bases). V was shortened by 1 base and J by 2 bases, with 11 bases between the two germline ends. The CDR3 length is 16 residues. Here the CDR3 reads CASSLETRSNTGELFF. Here the CDR3 DNA reads TGTGCCAGCAGTTTAGAGACTAGGTCTAACACCGGGGAGCTGTTTTTT.

The chain uses TRBV9 and TRBJ2-7; TRBD2 matches at 9 bases. The CDR3 loop spans 16 amino acids. Per the germline V gene, CDR1 is SGDLS and CDR2 is YYNGEE. The V segment lost 4 bases and the J segment 5 bases; nucleotides outside the gene matches: 13. CDR3 protein: CASSSEREDSRDEQYF. CDR3 bases: TGTGCCAGCAGCTCCGAGCGGGAGGACTCTAGGGACGAGCAGTACTTC.

The chain is built from TRBV6-5 and TRBJ1-1; a possible D gene is TRBD1 (5 bases). The V gene lost 2 bases and the J gene lost 8 bases, with 12 bases spanning the gap. CDR3 length equals 13 residues. Germline assignment: CDR1 MNHEY and CDR2 SVGAGI. The CDR3 reads CASSYGQGQEAFF. Written as DNA, the CDR3 is TGTGCCAGCAGTTACGGCCAGGGCCAAGAAGCTTTCTTT.

The sample holds a few counts of this clonotype. The J gene is TRBJ2-7, the V gene TRBV4-1; possible D gene TRBD1, 5 bases. Trimming took off 1 base at V and 3 bases at J, with 13 bases between the two ends. CDR3 length: 15 residues. The V gene's germline CDR1 is MGHRA and CDR2 YSYEKL. CDR3 nucleotide sequence: TGCGCCAGCAGCCAAGTAGGGCAGGGTAACTACGAGCAGTACTTC. Amino acid sequence: CASSQVGQGNYEQYF.

J is TRBJ2-1 and V is TRBV29-1; 8 bases match TRBD1. Losses at the gene ends were 3 bases for V and 6 bases for J; bases not matched to a gene: 10. Germline V gene data show CDR1 as SQVTM and CDR2 as ANQGSEA. The CDR3 spans 15 residues. The CDR3 DNA sequence: TGCAGCGTTGACCCCCTGACAGGGGTCTTCAATGAGCAGTTCTTC. The encoded protein is CSVDPLTGVFNEQFF.

The genes are TRBV4-1 and TRBJ1-1; tentatively, D is TRBD1 (5 bases). Germline V gene sequence: CDR1 MGHRA, CDR2 YSYEKL. The CDR3 spans 13 residues. V dropped 4 bases and J dropped 5 bases, with 11 bases sitting between them. The CDR3 spells CASSPPGRTEAFF. DNA of the CDR3: TGCGCCAGCAGCCCCCCAGGGCGAACTGAAGCTTTCTTT.

J is TRBJ2-1 and V is TRBV11-3; a weak D match, TRBD1 (5 bases). CDR1 is SGHNT and CDR2 is YENEEA in the germline V gene. V was trimmed by 7 bases and J by 3 bases, leaving 10 bases between them. CDR3 size: 13 residues. The CDR3 loop is CASNRQNYNEQFF. CDR3 in DNA: TGTGCCAGCAACCGACAGAACTACAATGAGCAGTTCTTC.

J is TRBJ1-2 and V is TRBV19; TRBD1 aligns across 9 bases. Looked up from germline, CDR1 is LNHDA and CDR2 is SQIVND (reference sequence). The V and J ends lost 7 bases and 4 bases, in that order; junction bases with no gene match: 7. The CDR3 has 14 residues. CDR3 loop: CASTPGTGSYGYTF. DNA of the CDR3: TGTGCCAGTACCCCAGGGACAGGGAGCTATGGCTACACCTTC.

The rearrangement joins TRBV28 to TRBJ2-7; the D gene could be TRBD1 or TRBD2 (5 bases each). CDR3 size: 15 residues. Germline CDR1 and CDR2: MDHEN and SYDVKM. The germline V and J ends were trimmed by 4 bases and 7 bases, with 20 bases remaining between them. CDR3 region: CASSSPRDGLREQYF. The CDR3 DNA is TGTGCCAGCAGTTCCCCTCGGGACGGATTGCGGGAGCAGTACTTC.

The chain is built from TRBV27 and TRBJ2-5; D is ambiguous. The CDR3 covers 11 residues. Trimming cost V 7 bases and J 5 bases, with 8 bases left between them. From germline, CDR1 is MNHEY and CDR2 SMNVEV (reference sequence). In nucleotides, the CDR3 is TGTGCCAGCACGGTTGGGGAGACCCAGTACTTC. This codes for CASTVGETQYF.

The chain recombines TRBV4-1 with TRBJ2-7; TRBD1 might be the D (7 bases). V gave up 0 bases and J gave up 4 bases, with 16 bases separating them. The CDR3 is made up of 16 amino acids. The germline V gene has CDR1 MGHRA and CDR2 YSYEKL. DNA of the CDR3: TGCGCCAGCAGCCAAGAATCGGGCCAGGGGGGATACGAGCAGTACTTC. Translating gives CASSQESGQGGYEQYF.

The chain links TRBV6-2 or TRBV6-3 to TRBJ1-1; no clear D. Germline V gene sequence: CDR1 MNHEY, CDR2 SVGEGT. Trimming removed 0 bases at V and 8 bases at J, with 4 bases between. There are 11 residues in the CDR3. The CDR3 DNA is TGTGCCAGCAGTTACTCGCGGGAAGCTTTCTTT. Protein: CASSYSREAFF.

This clonotype was observed a handful of times. Here the CDR3 reads CASSLGSAYEQYF. CDR3 DNA: TGTGCCAGCAGTTTAGGGTCAGCCTACGAGCAGTACTTC. The chain combines TRBV28 with TRBJ2-7; D ambiguous. This CDR3 contains 13 residues. Germline assignment: CDR1 MDHEN and CDR2 SYDVKM. Trimming stripped 2 bases from V and 2 bases from J, with 7 bases between.

The chain has TRBV24-1 and TRBJ2-1, with TRBD1 matching over 8 bases. The germline V gene has CDR1 KGHDR and CDR2 SFDVKD. V lost 3 bases to trimming and J lost 7 bases; unmatched junction nucleotides: 4. The length of the CDR3 is 14 residues. CDR3 bases: TGTGCCACCAGTGATCCCGGACAGGGTAATGAGCAGTTCTTC. Protein product: CATSDPGQGNEQFF.

As for this clonotype: A junction boundary mismatches the germline segment, possibly from a read error. The chain's CDR3 is CSPEVMTGINF. The CDR3 coding sequence is TGCAGCCCCGAGGTCATGACAGGGATTAACTTC. The gene calls are TRBV29-1 and TRBJ1-2, with 7 bases identical to TRBD1. CDR1 SQVTM and CDR2 ANQGSEA come from the germline V gene. CDR3 size: 11 residues.

Details on this clonotype: One junction end does not reproduce the germline sequence, and a read error may be involved. The chain recombines TRBV29-1 with TRBJ1-2, with D unresolved. Germline CDR1 and CDR2: SQVTM and ANQGSEA. CDR3 length: 11 amino acids. The CDR3 region is CSAEDYYGYTF. CDR3 nucleotide sequence: TGCAGCGCTGAAGACTACTATGGCTACACCTTC.

The chain couples TRBV12-3 or TRBV12-4 to TRBJ2-1; TRBD2 aligns across 8 bases. The J segment lost 6 bases and the V segment lost 7 bases, leaving 5 bases of the junction unmatched. The CDR3 runs to 13 residues. CDR3 loop: CASMAGGSNEQFF. In nucleotides, the CDR3 is TGTGCCAGCATGGCGGGAGGATCCAATGAGCAGTTCTTC.

This chain uses TRBV9 with TRBJ2-5; 8 bases line up with TRBD1. The CDR3 is 16 amino acids. Germline CDR1 and CDR2: SGDLS and YYNGEE. J gave up 4 bases and V 3 bases, and 11 bases lay outside the gene matches. CDR3 in DNA: TGTGCCAGCAGCGCCTCAGGGGGCGCCATGGGAGAGACCCAGTACTTC. Translated: CASSASGGAMGETQYF.